The 26 T cell receptor beta chains below all came from one sample that was sequenced in a study of glioma-infiltrating T cells after dendritic cell vaccination. Method: immunoSEQ multiplex PCR; TCRdb's copy keeps in-frame clones and lacks some. The sample lists approximately 100,000 clones; roughly 80% were seen once. Material: blood, obtained before dendritic cell vaccination. These receptor sequences come from a human donor with glioblastoma.

V is TRBV5-4 and J is TRBJ1-1; a possible D gene is TRBD1 (5 bases). CDR1 and CDR2 from the germline V gene are SGHNT and YYREEE (reference sequence). The CDR3 has 15 amino acids. With 4 bases removed from V and 6 bases from J, the gap between germline ends came to 19 bases. The CDR3 region has the DNA TGTGCCAGCAGCCCCCGAGGTGGCAGGGCCCCTGAAGCTTTCTTT. Its translation is CASSPRGGRAPEAFF.

The count of this clone is one. The rearrangement links TRBV9 to TRBJ1-3, with D maybe TRBD1 (6 bases). Germline-derived CDR1 and CDR2 are SGDLS and YYNGEE. Trimming took off 0 bases at V and 0 bases at J, with 10 bases between the two ends. This CDR3 spans 16 amino acids. The CDR3 nucleotides are TGTGCCAGCAGCGTAGAGGGGGTCTTCTCTGGAAACACCATATATTTT. This translates into CASSVEGVFSGNTIYF.

This clone was seen a handful of times. The chain combines TRBV7-2 with TRBJ1-1; D gene ambiguous. The CDR3 is 14 amino acids. Germline CDR1 is SGHTA and CDR2 is FQGNSA. The V end lost 1 base, the J end lost 1 base, and 7 bases lay between the germline ends. CDR3 in DNA: TGTGCCAGCAGCTTAGATTCACAGAACACTGAAGCTTTCTTT. It yields the protein CASSLDSQNTEAFF.

The V and J genes are TRBV6-6 and TRBJ2-1; D gene ambiguous. V dropped 2 bases and J dropped 7 bases, with 12 bases sitting between them. The germline gives CDR1 MNHNY, CDR2 SVGAGI (reference sequence). This CDR3 spans 14 amino acids. CDR3 in DNA: TGTGCCAGCAGTTACCCGGGTCGGGTGAATGAGCAGTTCTTC. Protein sequence: CASSYPGRVNEQFF.

V usage is TRBV5-1 and J usage is TRBJ2-2; 7 nucleotides match TRBD1. V was pared by 4 bases and J by 3 bases, with 12 bases of the junction left unmatched. The CDR3 totals 17 residues. Germline values: CDR1 SGHRS, CDR2 YFSETQ. This CDR3 reads CASSEVTQGSDTGELFF. In nucleotides, the CDR3 is TGCGCCAGCAGCGAGGTAACACAGGGGTCGGACACCGGGGAGCTGTTTTTT.

The chain couples TRBV6-4 to TRBJ1-1; 11 bases align to TRBD1. The CDR3 length is 14 residues. Germline V lookup: CDR1 MRHNA, CDR2 SNTAGT. V dropped 4 bases and J dropped 11; count of bases not matched to a gene: 9. The CDR3 spells CASSAAGTGGRAFF. Written as DNA, the CDR3 is TGTGCCAGCAGTGCCGCCGGGACAGGGGGTAGGGCTTTCTTT.

The chain couples TRBV4-1 to TRBJ1-5; 10 nucleotides line up with TRBD1. Germline V gene data show CDR1 as MGHRA and CDR2 as YSYEKL. J was trimmed by 6 bases and V by 4 bases; bases with no gene match: 6. This CDR3 comprises 15 residues. CDR3 sequence reads: CASSLGTGVGQPQHF. In DNA, the CDR3 is TGCGCCAGCAGCCTAGGGACAGGGGTGGGTCAGCCCCAGCATTTT.

The chain is built from TRBV7-2 and TRBJ2-5, with a possible D match to TRBD2 (5 bases). There are 13 residues in the CDR3. The germline V gene has CDR1 SGHTA and CDR2 FQGNSA. V was cut by 3 bases and J by 7 bases, with 12 bases left in between. CDR3: CASSFFGDRTQYF. CDR3 DNA sequence: TGTGCCAGCAGCTTCTTCGGGGATCGGACCCAGTACTTC.

The chain carries TRBV20-1 and TRBJ2-3, with D perhaps TRBD2 (6 bases). Germline-derived CDR1 and CDR2 are DFQATT and SNEGSKA (reference sequence). V was trimmed by 3 bases and J by 12 bases, leaving 13 bases between them. This CDR3 contains 11 residues. The CDR3 nucleotides are TGCAGTGCTAGGGAGGGGCCACCACAGTATTTT. Amino acids: CSAREGPPQYF.

The gene calls are TRBV6-1 and TRBJ2-3; the D is unclear. Germline CDR1 and CDR2: MNHNS and SASEGT. This CDR3 comprises 14 residues. V was shortened by 5 bases and J by 1 base, with 10 bases between the two germline ends. The CDR3 nucleotides read TGTGCCAGCAGTCTACCGTTGGGCACAGATACGCAGTATTTT. Its protein is CASSLPLGTDTQYF.

The V and J genes are TRBV5-1 and TRBJ2-7, with 9 bases lining up with TRBD1. V dropped 5 bases and J dropped 6; count of bases not matched to a gene: 6. The germline V gene encodes CDR1 SGHRS and CDR2 YFSETQ. This CDR3 contains 13 residues. CDR3 in DNA: TGCGCCAGCAGTAAAGGGACAGGGACCGAGCAGTACTTC. It translates to CASSKGTGTEQYF. Drawing the rest from reference TRBV5-1 and TRBJ2-7, the complete variable domain is KAGVTQTPRYLIKTRGQQVTLSCSPISGHRSVSWYQQTPGQGLQFLFEYFSETQRNKGNFPGRFSGRQFSNSRSEMNVSTLELGDSALYLCASSKGTGTEQYFGPGTRLTVT.

The rearrangement links TRBV2 to TRBJ2-3; 10 bases agree with TRBD2. The length of the CDR3 is 15 residues. Germline V gives CDR1 SNHLY, CDR2 FYNNEI. The J segment lost 1 base and the V segment lost 7 bases, leaving 5 bases of the junction unmatched. DNA of the CDR3: TGTGCCAGCACCCTGCTAGCGGGGGGCACAGATACGCAGTATTTT. This gives the protein CASTLLAGGTDTQYF.

The CDR3: CASSLEGGTYEKLFF. In nucleotides, the CDR3 is TGTGCCAGCAGTTTGGAAGGGGGAACATACGAAAAACTGTTTTTT. The chain combines TRBV6-5 with TRBJ1-4, with D perhaps TRBD1 (6 bases). With 4 bases removed from V and 8 bases from J, the gap between germline ends came to 17 bases. This CDR3 region has 15 residues. The germline V gene encodes CDR1 MNHEY and CDR2 SVGAGI.

This rearrangement joins TRBV19 to TRBJ1-2, with TRBD1 identical over 9 bases. V shed 4 bases and J 0 bases; nucleotides not matched to a gene: 6. The length of the CDR3 is 16 residues. Germline V gene data show CDR1 as LNHDA and CDR2 as SQIVND (reference sequence). The CDR3 DNA sequence: TGTGCCAGTAGTAGGGACAGGGTTTCCTCTAACTATGGCTACACCTTC. Translated: CASSRDRVSSNYGYTF.

The rearrangement joins TRBV19 to TRBJ1-5; unclear D gene. Trimming pared 6 bases from V and 6 bases from J, leaving 15 bases between. The CDR3 is 14 amino acids. CDR1 is LNHDA, CDR2 SQIVND, per germline (reference sequence). The CDR3 is CASSVSVPFQPQHF. CDR3 DNA: TGTGCCAGTAGCGTCAGTGTTCCCTTTCAGCCCCAGCATTTT.

V and J are TRBV9 and TRBJ2-7; 8 nucleotides agree with TRBD2. This CDR3 has 16 amino acids. Germline V gives CDR1 SGDLS, CDR2 YYNGEE. V was clipped by 0 bases and J by 0 bases; unmatched bases: 5. CDR3 DNA sequence: TGTGCCAGCAGCGTAGGGTTCGGGGGGGACTCCTACGAGCAGTACTTC. This gives the protein CASSVGFGGDSYEQYF. Based on the CDR3 plus reference TRBV9 and TRBJ2-7, the full variable domain is DSGVTQTPKHLITATGQRVTLRCSPRSGDLSVYWYQQSLDQGLQFLIQYYNGEERAKGNILERFSAQQFPDLHSELNLSSLELGDSALYFCASSVGFGGDSYEQYFGPGTRLTVT.

This clone appeared a few times. The V call is TRBV5-4, the J call TRBJ1-1; D gene ambiguous. With 4 bases removed from V and 1 base from J, the gap between germline ends came to 8 bases. CDR1 SGHNT and CDR2 YYREEE come from the germline V gene (reference sequence). This CDR3 has 13 amino acids. The CDR3 region is CASSLRRNTEAFF. For the CDR3, the DNA is TGTGCCAGCAGCCTCCGTAGGAACACTGAAGCTTTCTTT.

This chain connects TRBV7-6 to TRBJ1-2; D is undetermined. With 3 bases removed from V and 7 bases from J, the gap between germline ends came to 6 bases. This CDR3 has 11 residues. Germline assignment: CDR1 SGHVS and CDR2 FNYEAQ. CDR3 DNA sequence: TGTGCCAGCAGCTTCGGGTTTGGCTACACCTTC. It specifies CASSFGFGYTF.

The chain couples TRBV4-1 to TRBJ2-3, with D unresolved. V gave up 0 bases and J gave up 6 bases, with 19 bases separating them. The CDR3 extends over 17 amino acids. Germline lookup yields CDR1 MGHRA and CDR2 YSYEKL. The CDR3 sequence is CASSQDKSPGEADTQYF. CDR3 nucleotide sequence: TGCGCCAGCAGCCAAGATAAATCTCCCGGAGAGGCTGATACGCAGTATTTT.

The CDR3 region is CASSPQGQDNQPQHF. The CDR3 nucleotides read TGTGCCAGCAGCCCACAGGGACAGGACAATCAGCCCCAGCATTTT. The rearrangement links TRBV7-2 to TRBJ1-5; 8 bases agree with TRBD1. The CDR3 loop spans 15 amino acids. The trim removed 5 bases at V and 3 bases at J, leaving 6 bases unmatched. Germline CDR1 and CDR2: SGHTA and FQGNSA. The variable domain in full, completed from reference TRBV7-2 and TRBJ1-5, reads GAGVSQSPSNKVTEKGKDVELRCDPISGHTALYWYRQSLGQGLEFLIYFQGNSAPDKSGLPSDRFSAERTGGSVSTLTIQRTQQEDSAVYLCASSPQGQDNQPQHFGDGTRLSIL.

The V gene is TRBV13, the J gene TRBJ2-7, with TRBD1 matching 7 bases. With 3 bases clipped from V and 2 bases from J, the junction kept 1 base outside the gene matches. Per germline, CDR1 PRHDT and CDR2 FYEKMQ (reference sequence). This CDR3 region has 13 residues. The DNA of the CDR3 is TGTGCCAGCAGCTTCGGGACAGCCTACGAGCAGTACTTC. It is translated as CASSFGTAYEQYF.

This chain uses TRBV11-1 with TRBJ2-5; 11 nucleotides match TRBD2. The length of the CDR3 is 15 residues. Germline V lookup: CDR1 SGHAT, CDR2 FQDESV (reference sequence). J gave up 4 bases and V 4 bases, and 5 bases lay outside the gene matches. The CDR3 DNA is TGTGCCAGCAGCTCGACTAGCGGGGTATCAGAGACCCAGTACTTC. Its protein is CASSSTSGVSETQYF. The full variable domain, in which reference TRBV11-1 and TRBJ2-5 provide the parts outside the CDR3, is EAEVAQSPRYKITEKSQAVAFWCDPISGHATLYWYRQILGQGPELLVQFQDESVVDDSQLPKDRFSAERLKGVDSTLKIQPAELGDSAMYLCASSSTSGVSETQYFGPGTRLLVL.

V and J are TRBV19 and TRBJ2-6; tentatively, D is TRBD2 (7 bases). Germline CDR1 LNHDA, CDR2 SQIVND (reference sequence). V was clipped by 6 bases and J by 1 base, with 31 bases between them. The CDR3 runs 22 residues. The CDR3 reads CASRSLLPNTGRGLSGANVLTF. The CDR3 region has the DNA TGTGCCAGTAGGTCCTTACTTCCCAATACAGGGAGGGGTCTATCTGGGGCCAACGTCCTGACTTTC.

This clone was found a few times. The chain employs TRBV10-3 and TRBJ1-1; D is uncertain. The CDR3 runs to 12 residues. V shed 11 bases and J shed 1 base, with 11 bases lying between them. Germline V CDR1 and CDR2: ENHRY, SYGVKD. CDR3 loop: CASREGNTEAFF. The CDR3 DNA sequence: TGTGCCTCCCGAGAGGGGAACACTGAAGCTTTCTTT.

The genes are TRBV12-1 and TRBJ2-6; TRBD2, as called in the table, went unchecked against the DNA. TRBV12-1 is a known pseudogene. This CDR3 is 17 amino acids long. CDR3: CASSILAGDSGANVLTF. CDR3 bases: TGTGCCAGCAGCATACTAGCGGGGGACTCTGGGGCCAACGTCCTGACTTTC.

This clone was counted between two and nine times. DNA for the CDR3: TGTGCCAGCAGCCAGCATGGCAGGGGACCCTGGGTTACTAATGAAAAACTGTTTTTT. It encodes CASSQHGRGPWVTNEKLFF. V gene TRBV11-2 combines with J gene TRBJ1-4, with D perhaps matching TRBD1 (6 bases). The CDR3 has 19 amino acids. Germline V lookup: CDR1 SGHAT, CDR2 FQNNGV. Trimming took off 5 bases at V and 2 bases at J, with 24 bases between the two ends.